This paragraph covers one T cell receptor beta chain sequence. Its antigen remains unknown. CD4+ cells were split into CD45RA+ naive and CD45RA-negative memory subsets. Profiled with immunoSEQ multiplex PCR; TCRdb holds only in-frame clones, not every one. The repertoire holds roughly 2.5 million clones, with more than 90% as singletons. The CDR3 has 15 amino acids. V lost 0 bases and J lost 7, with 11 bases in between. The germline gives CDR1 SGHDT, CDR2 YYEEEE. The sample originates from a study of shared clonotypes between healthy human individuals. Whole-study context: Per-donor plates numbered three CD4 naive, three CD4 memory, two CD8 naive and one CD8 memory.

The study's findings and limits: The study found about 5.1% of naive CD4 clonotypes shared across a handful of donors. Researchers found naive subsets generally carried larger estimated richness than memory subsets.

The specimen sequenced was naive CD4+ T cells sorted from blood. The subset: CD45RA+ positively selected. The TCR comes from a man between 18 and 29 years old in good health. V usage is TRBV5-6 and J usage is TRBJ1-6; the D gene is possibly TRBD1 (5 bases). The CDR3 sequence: CASSLEPEGNSPLHF. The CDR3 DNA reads TGTGCCAGCAGCTTGGAACCGGAGGGGAATTCACCCCTCCACTTT.